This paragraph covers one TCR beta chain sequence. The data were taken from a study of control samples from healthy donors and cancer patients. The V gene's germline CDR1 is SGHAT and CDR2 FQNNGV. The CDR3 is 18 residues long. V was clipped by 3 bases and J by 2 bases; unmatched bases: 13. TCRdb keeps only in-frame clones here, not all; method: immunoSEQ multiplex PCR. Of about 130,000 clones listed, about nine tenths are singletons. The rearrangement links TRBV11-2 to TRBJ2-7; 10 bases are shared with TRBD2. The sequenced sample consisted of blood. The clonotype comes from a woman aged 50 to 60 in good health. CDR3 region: CASSFSSSLAGLTYEQYF. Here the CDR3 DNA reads TGTGCCAGCAGCTTTAGTTCGTCACTAGCGGGATTAACCTACGAGCAGTACTTC.